The TCR beta chain described here comes from a study of T cells in localized non-small cell lung cancer. Findings and caveats of the study: Adjacent uninvolved lung had the highest clonality, suggesting focused antigen responses.

Measured with immunoSEQ multiplex PCR; TCRdb has only the in-frame clones, and not every one. The sample includes some 64,000 clones, 81% seen only once; the top ten take roughly 4.5%. Germline assignment: CDR1 SGHKS and CDR2 YYEKEE (reference sequence). The V and J ends lost 4 bases and 1 base, in that order; junction bases with no gene match: 7. This CDR3 region has 15 residues. About this clone itself: The antigen is unknown.

The sequenced sample was PBMCs, obtained before any cancer treatment. The sequence derives from a man between 40 and 69 years old with stage II lung adenocarcinoma. The chain couples TRBV5-5 to TRBJ1-2; TRBD1 agrees at 7 bases. CDR3 region: CASSIQGGFNYGYTF. CDR3 DNA sequence: TGTGCCAGCAGCATTCAGGGGGGATTTAACTATGGCTACACCTTC.